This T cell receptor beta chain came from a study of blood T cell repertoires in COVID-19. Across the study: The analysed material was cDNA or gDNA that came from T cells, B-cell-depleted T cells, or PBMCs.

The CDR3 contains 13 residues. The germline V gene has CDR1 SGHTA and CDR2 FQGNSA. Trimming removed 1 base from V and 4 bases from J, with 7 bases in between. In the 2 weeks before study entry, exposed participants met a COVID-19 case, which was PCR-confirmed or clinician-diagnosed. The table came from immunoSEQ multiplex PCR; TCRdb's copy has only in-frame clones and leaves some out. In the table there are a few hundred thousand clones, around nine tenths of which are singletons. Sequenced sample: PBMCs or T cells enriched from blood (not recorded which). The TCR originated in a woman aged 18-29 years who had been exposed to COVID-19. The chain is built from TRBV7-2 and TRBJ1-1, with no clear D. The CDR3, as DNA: TGTGCCAGCAGCTTAGGGCACAGCACTGAAGCTTTCTTT. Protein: CASSLGHSTEAFF. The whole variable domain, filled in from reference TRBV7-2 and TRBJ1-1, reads GAGVSQSPSNKVTEKGKDVELRCDPISGHTALYWYRQSLGQGLEFLIYFQGNSAPDKSGLPSDRFSAERTGGSVSTLTIQRTQQEDSAVYLCASSLGHSTEAFFGQGTRLTVV.